The 14 T cell receptor beta chains below all came from one sample that was sequenced in a study of cytomegalovirus exposure and HLA in healthy donors. The PCR used 60 Vbeta and 13 Jbeta primers. The table came from immunoSEQ multiplex PCR; TCRdb's copy has only in-frame clones and leaves some out. The table has 200,000 to 250,000 clones, over 65% seen once. Sequenced: PBMCs. The receptor source for this set is a man younger than 30 in good health and CMV-seronegative.

The chain joins TRBV5-4 to TRBJ2-3, with 8 positions matching TRBD2. CDR3 length equals 15 residues. V lost 2 bases and J lost 1; bases outside the gene matches: 3. In germline, CDR1 is SGHNT, CDR2 YYREEE (reference sequence). The chain's CDR3 is CASSLTGGGTDTQYF. In DNA, the CDR3 is TGTGCCAGCAGCTTAACGGGAGGGGGCACAGATACGCAGTATTTT. Complete variable domain (other parts from reference TRBV5-4 and TRBJ2-3): ETGVTQSPTHLIKTRGQQVTLRCSSQSGHNTVSWYQQALGQGPQFIFQYYREEENGRGNFPPRFSGLQFPNYSSELNVNALELDDSALYLCASSLTGGGTDTQYFGPGTRLTVL.

This chain connects TRBV6-5 to TRBJ2-2; unclear D gene. CDR1 MNHEY and CDR2 SVGAGI come from the germline V gene. This CDR3 is 13 amino acids long. Trimming took off 5 bases at V and 4 bases at J, with 8 bases between the two ends. The CDR3 coding sequence is TGTGCCAGCAGTGAAGCGCGCACCGGGGAGCTGTTTTTT. Translated, it gives CASSEARTGELFF.

This clone was found once. The chain recombines TRBV28 with TRBJ1-4; 9 nucleotides line up with TRBD1. Germline-derived CDR1 and CDR2 are MDHEN and SYDVKM. The CDR3 extends over 14 amino acids. J gave up 6 bases and V 5 bases, and 4 bases lay outside the gene matches. The CDR3 DNA reads as TGTGCCAGCAGTCAACGGGACAGGGATGAAAAACTGTTTTTT. It specifies CASSQRDRDEKLFF.

This sequence joins TRBV29-1 and TRBJ1-2; 7 positions match TRBD1. Trimming at V came to 6 bases and at J to 4 bases, leaving 8 bases not matched to a gene. Germline CDR1 is SQVTM and CDR2 is ANQGSEA. The CDR3 covers 13 residues. The CDR3 nucleotides read TGCAGCGTAGAGGGGGCAAGCGGCTATGGCTACACCTTC. Residues: CSVEGASGYGYTF.

A few counts support this clone. This sequence joins TRBV2 and TRBJ2-7; 10 positions agree with TRBD1. J gave up 5 bases and V 3 bases, and 7 bases lay outside the gene matches. CDR1 is SNHLY and CDR2 is FYNNEI in the germline V gene. The CDR3 totals 15 residues. The CDR3 sequence: CASSEQDRGAHEQYF. The DNA of the CDR3 is TGTGCCAGCAGTGAGCAGGACAGGGGGGCCCACGAGCAGTACTTC.

V and J are TRBV5-1 and TRBJ1-3; D call uncertain. The CDR3 is made up of 16 amino acids. CDR1 and CDR2 (germline): SGHRS, YFSETQ. V lost 4 bases and J 0 bases, leaving 14 bases between the germline ends. The CDR3 loop is CASSPGLLVSGNTIYF. CDR3 nucleotide sequence: TGCGCCAGCAGCCCTGGACTGCTAGTCTCTGGAAACACCATATATTTT.

The V and J genes are TRBV10-2 and TRBJ2-7; D not certain. The germline V gene has CDR1 WSHSY and CDR2 SAAADI. V gave up 3 bases and J gave up 3 bases, with 3 bases separating them. The CDR3 spans 11 residues. CDR3 nucleotides: TGCGCCAGCAGTGACATCTACGAGCAGTACTTC. It translates to CASSDIYEQYF.

This clone has more than one count but fewer than ten. The chain's CDR3 is CASSAQGAKQFF. DNA for the CDR3: TGTGCCAGCAGCGCACAGGGGGCTAAGCAGTTCTTC. The rearrangement links TRBV9 to TRBJ2-1, with 9 bases that match TRBD1. The CDR3 totals 12 residues. V lost 3 bases to trimming and J lost 11 bases; unmatched junction nucleotides: 3. Germline loops: CDR1 SGDLS, CDR2 YYNGEE.

This clone was counted a few times. The chain has TRBV11-2 and TRBJ2-1; D call uncertain. Germline CDR1 and CDR2: SGHAT and FQNNGV. CDR3 length: 16 amino acids. Trimming took off 1 base at V and 0 bases at J, with 10 bases between the two ends. This CDR3 is CASSLGSAVSYNEQFF. The CDR3 DNA reads TGTGCCAGCAGCTTAGGTTCGGCGGTCTCCTACAATGAGCAGTTCTTC.

The chain carries TRBV10-3 and TRBJ1-1, with 9 nucleotides matching TRBD1. CDR3 length: 14 amino acids. Germline-derived CDR1 and CDR2 are ENHRY and SYGVKD. J was trimmed by 5 bases and V by 5 bases; bases with no gene match: 6. The chain's CDR3 is CAISLQGADTEAFF. The CDR3 nucleotides read TGTGCCATCAGTTTACAGGGGGCTGATACTGAAGCTTTCTTT.

This clone was recorded a few times. The chain combines TRBV7-9 with TRBJ2-7; D is perhaps TRBD2 (5 bases). Germline V CDR1 and CDR2: SEHNR, FQNEAQ (reference sequence). CDR3 length: 13 residues. V lost 1 base and J lost 7, with 11 bases in between. CDR3 DNA sequence: TGTGCCAGCAGCTTAGTCGACGGGAATGAGCAGTACTTC. Its protein is CASSLVDGNEQYF.

The rearrangement links TRBV11-2 to TRBJ1-5; D is possibly TRBD1 (5 bases). Germline CDR1 reads SGHAT; CDR2 reads FQNNGV. V lost 1 base and J 2 bases, leaving 12 bases between the germline ends. This CDR3 is built from 16 residues. The CDR3 loop is CASSLGTTGGNQPQHF. In DNA, the CDR3 is TGTGCCAGCAGCTTAGGCACGACGGGGGGCAATCAGCCCCAGCATTTT.

The rearrangement joins TRBV5-6 to TRBJ2-5; 10 bases are a match to TRBD2. The V gene's germline CDR1 is SGHDT and CDR2 YYEEEE. CDR3 length: 16 amino acids. J was trimmed by 5 bases and V by 2 bases; bases with no gene match: 9. CDR3 DNA: TGTGCCAGCAGCTTAAAAGTAGCGGGAGGTTGGGAGACCCAGTACTTC. Translating it yields CASSLKVAGGWETQYF.

This clone was found a few times. In DNA, the CDR3 is TGTGCCAGCTCACCACCGGGGACAGGGACTTTTGGGGGCTACACCTTC. It encodes CASSPPGTGTFGGYTF. J is TRBJ1-2 and V is TRBV18, with 9 positions matching TRBD1. The trim removed 0 bases at V and 8 bases at J, leaving 10 bases unmatched. The germline CDR1 and CDR2 sequences are KGHSH and LQKENI. CDR3 length equals 16 residues.